The 8 T cell receptor beta chains below were found in one sample sequenced in a study of beta chain features in type 1 diabetes. Study-wide findings and caveats: Significant though moderate, a shortening of TCRB CDR3s appeared in all four CD4+ subsets of Type 1 diabetes patients.

Antigens of these TCRs are unknown. Sequencing targeted expressed TCRB transcripts, as all isolated RNA had been reverse transcribed. Generated by immunoSEQ multiplex PCR, the TCRdb table keeps only in-frame clones and is missing some. Of over 55,000 clones in the sample, around 50% were seen once. The specimen was Tregs from blood. The origin of the receptors is a woman aged 40 to 50 with type 1 diabetes.

The V gene is TRBV27, the J gene TRBJ2-1; unclear D gene. Trimming pared 2 bases from V and 12 bases from J, leaving 14 bases between. Germline-derived CDR1 and CDR2 are MNHEY and SMNVEV (reference sequence). The CDR3 has 13 residues. The CDR3 bases are TGTGCCAGCAGTTTAGACTCACGCGGCGTGCAGTTCTTC. Amino acid sequence: CASSLDSRGVQFF.

The chain recombines TRBV6-5 with TRBJ2-7; 8 nucleotides agree with TRBD2. The germline gives CDR1 MNHEY, CDR2 SVGAGI. V shed 7 bases, J shed 0 bases, and the junction held 2 bases outside the gene matches. The CDR3 sequence is 13 residues long. The CDR3 coding sequence is TGTGCCAGCAAAAGCGGGGGCTCCTACGAGCAGTACTTC. Residues: CASKSGGSYEQYF.

The CDR3 sequence: CASSLVGPRRDYGYTF. Written as DNA, the CDR3 is TGTGCCAGCAGCCTTGTAGGACCCCGGAGGGACTATGGCTACACCTTC. This sequence joins TRBV7-9 and TRBJ1-2; D remains unclear. CDR3 length equals 16 residues. CDR1 and CDR2 from the germline V gene are SEHNR and FQNEAQ (reference sequence). Trimming removed 5 bases at V and 3 bases at J, with 19 bases between.

This clone was counted only a few times. The chain uses TRBV18 and TRBJ1-1, with a possible D match to TRBD1 (5 bases). Germline V lookup: CDR1 KGHSH, CDR2 LQKENI. The CDR3 extends over 14 amino acids. V was shortened by 4 bases and J by 0 bases, with 9 bases between the two germline ends. CDR3 amino acids: CASSLVRVNTEAFF. CDR3 DNA: TGTGCCAGCTCACTCGTCAGGGTGAACACTGAAGCTTTCTTT.

This clone was picked up a small number of times. The chain has TRBV25-1 and TRBJ2-5; TRBD1 is a possible D gene (5 bases). The CDR3 is 12 residues long. The V and J ends lost 3 bases and 5 bases respectively, with 7 bases between them. The germline V gene has CDR1 MGHDK and CDR2 SYGVNS. This CDR3 is CASSDWGETQYF. CDR3 bases: TGTGCCAGCAGTGACTGGGGCGAGACCCAGTACTTC.

This clone was seen only a few times. The V call is TRBV6-5, the J call TRBJ2-2; 8 nucleotides align to TRBD1. This CDR3 is 16 amino acids long. The germline CDR1 and CDR2 sequences are MNHEY and SVGAGI. J lost 0 bases, V lost 4 bases, and 4 bases had no gene match. DNA for the CDR3: TGTGCCAGCAGTTCCCAGGGGGCGTCGAACACCGGGGAGCTGTTTTTT. Encoded protein: CASSSQGASNTGELFF.

This clone has just a few counts. This chain links TRBV18 with TRBJ2-5; 9 bases fit TRBD1. The CDR3 length is 16 residues. Germline CDR1 reads KGHSH; CDR2 reads LQKENI. V shed 0 bases, J shed 2 bases, and the junction held 4 bases outside the gene matches. This CDR3 reads CASSPPTGTGQETQYF. The DNA of the CDR3 is TGTGCCAGCTCACCACCTACCGGGACAGGGCAAGAGACCCAGTACTTC.

The chain recombines TRBV6-5 with TRBJ2-5; D is undetermined. The J call may be faulty, since TRBJ2-7 better matches the DNA end. The CDR3 runs 13 residues. The germline V gene has CDR1 MNHEY and CDR2 SVGAGI. This chain's CDR3 is CASSYRYHYEQYF. As DNA, the CDR3 is TGTGCCAGCAGTTATAGGTACCACTACGAGCAGTACTTC.